Each of the 14 T cell receptor beta chains below was sequenced from the same sample in a study of radiation and T cells in renal cell carcinoma. Repertoires were generated with immunoSEQ multiplex PCR, while TCRdb's copy carries only in-frame clones and drops some. The table lists roughly 12,000 clones, roughly 34% of them singletons. Treatment in this sample: 15 Gy SBRT to primary tumor, nephrectomy 4 weeks later. The sequenced sample was tumor tissue, obtained from a patient whose treatment included radiotherapy and nephrectomy. These receptors all come from a man aged 55-75 years with renal cell carcinoma.

This clone was counted a single time. J is TRBJ2-1 and V is TRBV4-3; 10 bases map to TRBD2. The CDR3 is 15 amino acids. Germline V gene data show CDR1 as LGHNA and CDR2 as YSLEER. With 4 bases clipped from V and 12 bases from J, the junction kept 12 bases outside the gene matches. CDR3 amino acids: CASSLSLDPSGGQFF. In DNA, the CDR3 is TGCGCCAGCAGCCTCAGCCTCGACCCTAGCGGGGGGCAGTTCTTC.

This clone has only a few counts. This chain uses TRBV11-3 with TRBJ2-5; the D is unclear. Germline loops: CDR1 SGHNT, CDR2 YENEEA. Trimming left V 5 bases short and J 4 bases short, with 8 bases between. CDR3 size: 12 residues. The CDR3 spells CASSQIRETQYF. CDR3 sequence (DNA): TGTGCCAGCAGCCAAATCAGAGAGACCCAGTACTTC.

The table lists this clone with a few counts. V gene TRBV19 combines with J gene TRBJ2-3; no definite D call. V gave up 5 bases and J gave up 0 bases, with 6 bases separating them. Germline lookup yields CDR1 LNHDA and CDR2 SQIVND (reference sequence). CDR3 length equals 13 residues. The DNA of the CDR3 is TGTGCCAGTAGTGCTTACAGCACAGATACGCAGTATTTT. Translating gives CASSAYSTDTQYF.

This clone was observed a few times. V gene TRBV4-3 combines with J gene TRBJ2-3, with 12 bases matching TRBD2. Germline CDR1 reads LGHNA; CDR2 reads YSLEER. The V segment lost 1 base and the J segment 10 bases; nucleotides outside the gene matches: 9. This CDR3 spans 16 amino acids. The CDR3 here is CASSQVLAGGPVAQYF. DNA of the CDR3: TGCGCCAGCAGCCAAGTCCTAGCGGGGGGGCCCGTGGCGCAGTATTTT.

The chain couples TRBV7-2 to TRBJ2-5; TRBD2 matches at 8 bases. CDR1 SGHTA and CDR2 FQGNSA come from the germline V gene. This CDR3 is 16 amino acids long. V dropped 0 bases and J dropped 4; count of bases not matched to a gene: 7. DNA for the CDR3: TGTGCCAGCAGCTTAGCGATCAGCGGGGGCCTAGAGACCCAGTACTTC. This codes for CASSLAISGGLETQYF.

This clone was observed a handful of times. The J gene is TRBJ1-5, the V gene TRBV30; D gene uncertain. The V gene's germline CDR1 is GTSNPN and CDR2 SVGIG (reference sequence). The CDR3 length is 13 residues. The V end lost 2 bases, the J end lost 0 bases, and 5 bases lay between the germline ends. The CDR3 bases are TGTGCCTGGAGTCAGGATAGCAATCAGCCCCAGCATTTT. Translated: CAWSQDSNQPQHF.

This clone occurred many times. The chain uses TRBV6-5 and TRBJ2-5, with D possibly being TRBD1 or TRBD2 (5 bases each). Germline-derived CDR1 and CDR2 are MNHEY and SVGAGI. Trimming shortened V by 0 bases and J by 0 bases, and 11 bases separated the two germline ends. The CDR3 loop spans 16 amino acids. The CDR3 DNA sequence: TGTGCCAGCAGTTACTCGTACCGGGGCAACCAAGAGACCCAGTACTTC. Translated, it gives CASSYSYRGNQETQYF.

This clone showed up just a few times. This chain links TRBV11-2 with TRBJ2-1; D is perhaps TRBD2 (5 bases). The CDR3 length is 15 residues. The ends were cut back, 4 bases at V and 7 bases at J, with 17 bases in the middle. Germline loops: CDR1 SGHAT, CDR2 FQNNGV. The CDR3 DNA is TGTGCCAGCAGCTCCGCGTCGAGGGCGGTTAATGAGCAGTTCTTC. It encodes CASSSASRAVNEQFF. The whole variable domain, filled in from reference TRBV11-2 and TRBJ2-1, reads EAGVAQSPRYKIIEKRQSVAFWCNPISGHATLYWYQQILGQGPKLLIQFQNNGVVDDSQLPKDRFSAERLKGVDSTLKIQPAKLEDSAVYLCASSSASRAVNEQFFGPGTRLTVL.

This CDR3 is CASSWTGSRPASEAFF. The CDR3 DNA reads TGTGCCAGCAGCTGGACAGGCTCGCGGCCTGCTTCTGAAGCTTTCTTT. J is TRBJ1-1 and V is TRBV9; 7 positions match TRBD1. V was clipped by 4 bases and J by 6 bases; unmatched bases: 15. Germline V gene sequence: CDR1 SGDLS, CDR2 YYNGEE. The CDR3 runs to 16 residues.

This clone is categorized as medium-sized. The V and J genes are TRBV5-5 and TRBJ1-2; D is possibly TRBD1 (6 bases). Deletions cut 2 bases from V and 7 bases from J, with 9 bases between. The CDR3 totals 12 residues. The V gene's germline CDR1 is SGHKS and CDR2 YYEKEE (reference sequence). The CDR3 protein is CASSLTGSGYTF. CDR3 nucleotides: TGTGCCAGCAGCTTAACAGGGAGTGGCTACACCTTC.

The V call is TRBV4-3, the J call TRBJ2-2; D gene unclear. V was clipped by 0 bases and J by 6 bases, with 14 bases between them. Germline lookup yields CDR1 LGHNA and CDR2 YSLEER. This CDR3 is built from 16 residues. CDR3 bases: TGCGCCAGCAGCCAAGATGCGCTAAGTGAGGCCGGGGAGCTGTTTTTT. This gives the protein CASSQDALSEAGELFF.

The rearrangement uses TRBV4-3 and TRBJ1-2; D not resolved. CDR1 and CDR2 from the germline V gene are LGHNA and YSLEER. The ends were cut back, 0 bases at V and 5 bases at J, with 10 bases in the middle. The CDR3 is 14 residues long. CDR3 DNA: TGCGCCAGCAGCCAAGATCTTGGAGGGTATGGCTACACCTTC. Protein sequence: CASSQDLGGYGYTF.

The chain employs TRBV5-4 and TRBJ2-2; the match to TRBD2 covers 8 bases. Germline V gene sequence: CDR1 SGHNT, CDR2 YYREEE (reference sequence). This CDR3 is built from 17 residues. The V segment lost 0 bases and the J segment 5 bases; nucleotides outside the gene matches: 9. CDR3 amino acids: CASSLDGRGGSTGELFF. The CDR3 DNA follows: TGTGCCAGCAGCTTGGATGGTCGCGGGGGGTCAACCGGGGAGCTGTTTTTT.

This clone was seen more than once but under ten times. This chain uses TRBV30 with TRBJ2-3; D perhaps matches TRBD2 (5 bases). The CDR3 covers 14 residues. V was trimmed by 2 bases and J by 3 bases, leaving 12 bases between them. Germline V gives CDR1 GTSNPN, CDR2 SVGIG (reference sequence). This chain's CDR3 is CAWSRQSGTDTQYF. CDR3 coding DNA: TGTGCCTGGAGTCGCCAGTCGGGAACAGATACGCAGTATTTT.